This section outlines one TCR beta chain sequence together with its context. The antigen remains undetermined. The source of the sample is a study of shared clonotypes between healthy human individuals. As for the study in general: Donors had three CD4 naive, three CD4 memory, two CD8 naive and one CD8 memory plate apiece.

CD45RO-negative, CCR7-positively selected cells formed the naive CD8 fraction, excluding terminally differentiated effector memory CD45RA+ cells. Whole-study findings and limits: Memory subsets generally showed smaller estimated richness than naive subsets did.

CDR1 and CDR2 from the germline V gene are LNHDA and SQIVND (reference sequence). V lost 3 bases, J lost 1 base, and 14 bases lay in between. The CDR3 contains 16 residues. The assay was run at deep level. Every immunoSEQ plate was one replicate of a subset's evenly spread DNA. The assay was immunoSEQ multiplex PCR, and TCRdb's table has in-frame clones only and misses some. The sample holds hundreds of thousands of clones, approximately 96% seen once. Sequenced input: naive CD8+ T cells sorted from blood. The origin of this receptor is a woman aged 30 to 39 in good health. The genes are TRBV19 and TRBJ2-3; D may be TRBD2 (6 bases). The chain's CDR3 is CASSMLSGWGTDTQYF. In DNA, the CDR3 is TGTGCCAGTAGTATGCTTAGCGGTTGGGGCACAGATACGCAGTATTTT. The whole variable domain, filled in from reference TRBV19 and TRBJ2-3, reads DGGITQSPKYLFRKEGQNVTLSCEQNLNHDAMYWYRQDPGQGLRLIYYSQIVNDFQKGDIAEGYSVSREKKESFPLTVTSAQKNPTAFYLCASSMLSGWGTDTQYFGPGTRLTVL.